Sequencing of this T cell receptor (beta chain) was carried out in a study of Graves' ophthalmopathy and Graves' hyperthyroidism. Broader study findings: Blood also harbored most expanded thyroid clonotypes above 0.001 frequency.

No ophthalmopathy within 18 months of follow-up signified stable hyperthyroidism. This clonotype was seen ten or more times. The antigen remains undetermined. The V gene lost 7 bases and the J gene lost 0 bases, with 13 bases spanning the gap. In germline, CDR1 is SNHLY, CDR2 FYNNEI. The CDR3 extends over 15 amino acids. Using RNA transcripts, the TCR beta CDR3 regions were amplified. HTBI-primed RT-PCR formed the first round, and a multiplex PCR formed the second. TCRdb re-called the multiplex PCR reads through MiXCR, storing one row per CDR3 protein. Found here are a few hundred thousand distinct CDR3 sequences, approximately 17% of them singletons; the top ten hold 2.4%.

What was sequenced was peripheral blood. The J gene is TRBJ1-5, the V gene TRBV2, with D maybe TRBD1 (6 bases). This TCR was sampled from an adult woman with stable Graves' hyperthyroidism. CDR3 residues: CASKDRTDSNQPQHF. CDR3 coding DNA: TGTGCCAGCAAAGACCGGACAGATAGCAATCAGCCCCAGCATTTT.